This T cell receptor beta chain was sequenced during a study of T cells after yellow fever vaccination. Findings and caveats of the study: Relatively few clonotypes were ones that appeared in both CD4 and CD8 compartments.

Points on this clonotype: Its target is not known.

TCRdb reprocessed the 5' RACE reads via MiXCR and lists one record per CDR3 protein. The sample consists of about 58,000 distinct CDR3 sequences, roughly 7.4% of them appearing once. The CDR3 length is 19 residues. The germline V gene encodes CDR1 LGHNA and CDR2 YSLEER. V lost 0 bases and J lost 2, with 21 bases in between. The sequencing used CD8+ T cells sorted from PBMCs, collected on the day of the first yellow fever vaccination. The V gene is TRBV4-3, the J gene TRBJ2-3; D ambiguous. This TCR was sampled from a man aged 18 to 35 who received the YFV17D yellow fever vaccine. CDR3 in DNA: TGCGCCAGCAGCCAAGATTCACCTTGGATTGACCAAAACACAGATACGCAGTATTTT. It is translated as CASSQDSPWIDQNTDTQYF.